What follows are 21 T cell receptor beta chains derived from one specimen sequenced in a study of blood T cells in healthy people across ages. The use of a sample-barcoded 5' primer and a J-beta primer mix characterized a second PCR of about 6 to 12 cycles. Each CDR3 protein is one row after TCRdb ran MiXCR on the 5' RACE reads. The sample has about 970,000 distinct CDR3 sequences; about 53% are singletons. Sequenced sample: blood. The receptors shown here come from a woman aged 60-70 years in good health.

The chain is built from TRBV19 and TRBJ2-1; tentatively, D is TRBD2 (6 bases). Trimming cost V 3 bases and J 10 bases, with 22 bases left between them. The germline V gene encodes CDR1 LNHDA and CDR2 SQIVND (reference sequence). The CDR3 is 16 residues long. In DNA, the CDR3 is TGTGCCAGTAGTATCGAAATTAATAGCGGCGCCTGGGAGCAGTTCTTC. Translating it yields CASSIEINSGAWEQFF.

This clonotype was recorded at least ten times. The chain joins TRBV6-5 to TRBJ2-5, with D possibly being TRBD2 (6 bases). CDR1 is MNHEY and CDR2 is SVGAGI in the germline V gene. Trimming removed 7 bases at V and 2 bases at J, with 17 bases between. The CDR3 has 15 residues. In DNA, the CDR3 is TGTGCCAGCACCTTTAAGCGGGCGCGACAAGAGACCCAGTACTTC. It translates to CASTFKRARQETQYF.

The chain carries TRBV28 and TRBJ1-5; 7 bases map to TRBD1. The CDR3 totals 17 residues. With V trimmed by 4 bases and J by 3 bases, 12 bases remained unmatched. Germline V gene data show CDR1 as MDHEN and CDR2 as SYDVKM. CDR3 sequence: CASSSFASQGHNQPQHF. CDR3 nucleotides: TGTGCCAGCAGTTCTTTCGCCTCACAGGGGCACAATCAGCCCCAGCATTTT.

The rearrangement uses TRBV7-2 and TRBJ1-1, with 10 bases aligning to TRBD1. This CDR3 spans 15 amino acids. Germline V gives CDR1 SGHTA, CDR2 FQGNSA. The V gene end was trimmed by 8 bases and the J gene end by 11 bases; junction bases not matched to a gene: 17. The CDR3 loop is CASGPSRTGGGKAFF. CDR3 bases: TGTGCCAGCGGACCCTCGAGGACAGGGGGAGGAAAGGCTTTCTTT. Using reference TRBV7-2 and TRBJ1-1 for the parts outside the CDR3, the full variable domain is GAGVSQSPSNKVTEKGKDVELRCDPISGHTALYWYRQSLGQGLEFLIYFQGNSAPDKSGLPSDRFSAERTGGSVSTLTIQRTQQEDSAVYLCASGPSRTGGGKAFFGQGTRLTVV.

This clonotype was picked up a small number of times. The V gene is TRBV6-5, the J gene TRBJ1-2, with D possibly TRBD1 on 6 matching bases. The CDR3 length is 15 residues. V was pared by 6 bases and J by 4 bases, with 18 bases between. Germline CDR1 reads MNHEY; CDR2 reads SVGAGI. The CDR3 protein is CASRKSGQSFYGYTF. In DNA, the CDR3 is TGTGCCAGCAGAAAAAGCGGACAGTCTTTCTATGGCTACACCTTC.

The CDR3 sequence: CASSSYPAGSGANVLTF. For the CDR3, the DNA is TGTGCCAGCAGTTCTTACCCCGCAGGGTCTGGGGCCAACGTCCTGACTTTC. This chain uses TRBV6-2 or TRBV6-3 with TRBJ2-6; tentatively, D is TRBD1 (5 bases). The germline V and J ends were trimmed by 4 bases and 1 base, with 14 bases remaining between them. The CDR3 runs 17 residues. Germline CDR1 is MNHEY and CDR2 is SVGEGT.

The chain recombines TRBV28 with TRBJ2-3; D unresolved. Looked up from germline, CDR1 is MDHEN and CDR2 is SYDVKM. V was trimmed by 4 bases and J by 2 bases, leaving 13 bases between them. CDR3 length: 15 residues. The CDR3: CASSSSWGSTDTQYF. The CDR3 bases are TGTGCCAGCAGTTCCTCATGGGGATCCACAGATACGCAGTATTTT.

The chain has TRBV6-5 and TRBJ2-1; D might be TRBD2 (5 bases). This CDR3 comprises 15 residues. From germline, CDR1 is MNHEY and CDR2 SVGAGI. V was pared by 8 bases and J by 0 bases, with 14 bases between. CDR3 coding DNA: TGTGCCAGCGGCCGGTCGGGAAACTCCTACAATGAGCAGTTCTTC. Its translation is CASGRSGNSYNEQFF.

This rearrangement joins TRBV19 to TRBJ2-6; no clear D gene. The V and J ends lost 5 bases and 0 bases respectively, with 8 bases between them. Germline V gene lookup returns CDR1 LNHDA and CDR2 SQIVND (reference sequence). This CDR3 region has 15 residues. The CDR3 coding sequence is TGTGCCAGTAGTGCCCAGAACTCTGGGGCCAACGTCCTGACTTTC. Its translation: CASSAQNSGANVLTF.

This rearrangement joins TRBV18 to TRBJ2-5, with 7 positions matching TRBD2. Losses at the gene ends were 5 bases for V and 5 bases for J; bases not matched to a gene: 11. CDR1 is KGHSH, CDR2 LQKENI, per germline. CDR3 size: 15 residues. The CDR3 coding sequence is TGTGCCAGCTCATCAATCACTAGCGATCGGGAGACCCAGTACTTC. It translates to CASSSITSDRETQYF.

Comment on this clonotype: A much bigger clone sits one base away, suggesting this may be a read error. This rearrangement joins TRBV7-9 to TRBJ2-7, with unresolved D. Looked up from germline, CDR1 is SEHNR and CDR2 is FQNEAQ (reference sequence). V shed 11 bases and J shed 2 bases, with 13 bases lying between them. CDR3 length: 12 amino acids. The CDR3 is CACVRSTYEQYF. The CDR3 nucleotides are TGTGCCTGCGTGCGAAGCACCTACGAGCAGTACTTC.

The chain is built from TRBV5-6 and TRBJ1-2, with a weak D call TRBD1 (5 bases). Trimming took off 1 base at V and 0 bases at J, with 13 bases between the two ends. The CDR3 consists of 16 residues. Germline V CDR1 and CDR2: SGHDT, YYEEEE. Written as DNA, the CDR3 is TGTGCCAGCAGCTTGTTGGATCGCAGGGCTAACTATGGCTACACCTTC. It specifies CASSLLDRRANYGYTF.

This clonotype was detected a few times. The chain has TRBV4-1 and TRBJ1-1, with 8 bases aligning to TRBD1. The CDR3 is 16 amino acids. The germline V gene encodes CDR1 MGHRA and CDR2 YSYEKL. Trimming cost V 0 bases and J 0 bases; bases outside gene matches: 3. The CDR3 sequence is CASSQDRGQVNTEAFF. Written as DNA, the CDR3 is TGCGCCAGCAGCCAAGATCGGGGACAGGTGAACACTGAAGCTTTCTTT.

In this sample, this clonotype turned up a few times. The V gene is TRBV27, the J gene TRBJ2-5; TRBD1 aligns across 9 bases. The CDR3 contains 16 residues. Losses at the gene ends were 3 bases for V and 4 bases for J; bases not matched to a gene: 9. Germline values: CDR1 MNHEY, CDR2 SMNVEV (reference sequence). For the CDR3, the DNA is TGTGCCAGCAGTTTCTCGACAGGGGGTTGGCGAGAGACCCAGTACTTC. This gives the protein CASSFSTGGWRETQYF.

The rearrangement links TRBV11-1 to TRBJ2-4; D is unresolved. The J call may be wrong; the DNA end is better matched by TRBJ2-7. CDR3 length: 15 amino acids. CDR1 is SGHAT and CDR2 is FQDESV in the germline V gene (reference sequence). This chain's CDR3 is CASSGLGSPLYEQYF. DNA of the CDR3: TGTGCCAGCAGCGGTCTGGGGTCGCCCCTCTACGAGCAGTACTTC.

The chain combines TRBV27 with TRBJ2-3; maybe TRBD1 (5 bases). The CDR3 runs 14 residues. Trimming stripped 7 bases from V and 4 bases from J, with 15 bases between. Per germline, CDR1 MNHEY and CDR2 SMNVEV (reference sequence). The CDR3 is CASTQRRGSDTQYF. CDR3 DNA sequence: TGTGCCAGCACCCAGCGAAGGGGTTCAGATACGCAGTATTTT.

V usage is TRBV27 and J usage is TRBJ2-7, with TRBD1 as a possible D gene (6 bases). Germline V gives CDR1 MNHEY, CDR2 SMNVEV (reference sequence). Trimming pared 8 bases from V and 5 bases from J, leaving 19 bases between. There are 14 residues in the CDR3. This CDR3 is CASGRGTGLDEQYF. In DNA, the CDR3 is TGTGCCAGCGGAAGGGGAACAGGGCTTGACGAGCAGTACTTC.

This chain uses TRBV5-6 with TRBJ2-5; 10 bases match TRBD1. CDR1 is SGHDT, CDR2 YYEEEE, per germline. The CDR3 loop spans 16 amino acids. With V trimmed by 4 bases and J by 1 base, 7 bases remained unmatched. The CDR3 DNA reads TGTGCCAGCAGCCCCGGGACAGGGGCAAGCCAAGAGACCCAGTACTTC. Its protein is CASSPGTGASQETQYF.

This clonotype has more than one count but fewer than ten. The chain recombines TRBV4-3 with TRBJ2-3; 16 nucleotides match TRBD2. This CDR3 comprises 18 residues. Germline V lookup: CDR1 LGHNA, CDR2 YSLEER. V dropped 3 bases and J dropped 0; count of bases not matched to a gene: 3. CDR3 sequence reads: CASSQGLAGGISTDTQYF. CDR3 in DNA: TGCGCCAGCAGCCAGGGACTAGCGGGAGGGATTAGCACAGATACGCAGTATTTT.

The rearrangement links TRBV7-2 to TRBJ1-4; 9 bases are a match to TRBD1. The germline CDR1 and CDR2 sequences are SGHTA and FQGNSA. V lost 5 bases, J lost 5 bases, and 6 bases stayed unmatched. CDR3 length: 15 residues. CDR3 nucleotides: TGTGCCAGCAGCGCCAGAGGACAGGGGAATGAAAAACTGTTTTTT. It yields the protein CASSARGQGNEKLFF.

The table lists this clonotype with a few counts. The chain has TRBV4-3 and TRBJ2-2, with D unresolved. This CDR3 comprises 13 residues. V was pared by 2 bases and J by 4 bases, with 5 bases between. Germline V CDR1 and CDR2: LGHNA, YSLEER. The chain's CDR3 is CASSQRFTGELFF. In DNA, the CDR3 is TGCGCCAGCAGCCAACGATTCACCGGGGAGCTGTTTTTT.